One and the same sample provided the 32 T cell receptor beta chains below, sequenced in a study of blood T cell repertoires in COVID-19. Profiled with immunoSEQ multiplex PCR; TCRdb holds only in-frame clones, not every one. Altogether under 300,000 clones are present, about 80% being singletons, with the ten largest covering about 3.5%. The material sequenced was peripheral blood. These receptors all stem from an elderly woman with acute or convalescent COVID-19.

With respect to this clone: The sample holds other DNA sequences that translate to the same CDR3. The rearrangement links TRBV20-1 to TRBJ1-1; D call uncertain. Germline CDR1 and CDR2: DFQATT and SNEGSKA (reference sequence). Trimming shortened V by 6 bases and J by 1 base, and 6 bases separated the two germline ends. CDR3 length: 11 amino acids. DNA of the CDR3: TGCAGTGCCCCCAGGAACACTGAAGCTTTCTTT. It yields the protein CSAPRNTEAFF.

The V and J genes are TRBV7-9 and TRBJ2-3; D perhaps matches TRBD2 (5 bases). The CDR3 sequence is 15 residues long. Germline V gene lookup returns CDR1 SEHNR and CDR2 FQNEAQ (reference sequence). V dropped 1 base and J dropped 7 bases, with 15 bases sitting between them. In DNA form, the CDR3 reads TGTGCCAGCAGCTTAGTAAAACTAGGAGGTTATACGCAGTATTTT. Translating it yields CASSLVKLGGYTQYF.

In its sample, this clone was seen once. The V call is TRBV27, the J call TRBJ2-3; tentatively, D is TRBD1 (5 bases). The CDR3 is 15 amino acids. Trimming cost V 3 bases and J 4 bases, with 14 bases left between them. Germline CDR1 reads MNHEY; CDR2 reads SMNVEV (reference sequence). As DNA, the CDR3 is TGTGCCAGCAGTTTTGGGGCTTCCCATGCAGATACGCAGTATTTT. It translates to CASSFGASHADTQYF.

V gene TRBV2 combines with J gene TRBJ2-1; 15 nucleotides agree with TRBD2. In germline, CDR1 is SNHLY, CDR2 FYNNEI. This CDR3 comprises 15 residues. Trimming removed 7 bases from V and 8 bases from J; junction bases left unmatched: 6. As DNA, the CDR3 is TGTGCCAGCACCCAGGGACTAGCGGGAGGCGATGAGCAGTTCTTC. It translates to CASTQGLAGGDEQFF. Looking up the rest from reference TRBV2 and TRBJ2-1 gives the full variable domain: EPEVTQTPSHQVTQMGQEVILRCVPISNHLYFYWYRQILGQKVEFLVSFYNNEISEKSEIFDDQFSVERPDGSNFTLKIRSTKLEDSAMYFCASTQGLAGGDEQFFGPGTRLTVL.

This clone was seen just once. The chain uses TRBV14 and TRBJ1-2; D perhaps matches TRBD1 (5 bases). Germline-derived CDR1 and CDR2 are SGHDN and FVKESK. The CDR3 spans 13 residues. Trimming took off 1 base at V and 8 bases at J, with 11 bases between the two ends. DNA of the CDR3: TGTGCCAGCAGCCAAGGTAGGAAGGGGGGCTACACCTTC. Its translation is CASSQGRKGGYTF.

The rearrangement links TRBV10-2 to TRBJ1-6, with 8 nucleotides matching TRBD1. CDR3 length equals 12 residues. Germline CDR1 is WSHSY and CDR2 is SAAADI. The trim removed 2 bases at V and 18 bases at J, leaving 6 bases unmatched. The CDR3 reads CASSEPLDRAHF. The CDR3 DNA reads TGCGCCAGCAGTGAGCCACTGGACAGGGCCCACTTT.

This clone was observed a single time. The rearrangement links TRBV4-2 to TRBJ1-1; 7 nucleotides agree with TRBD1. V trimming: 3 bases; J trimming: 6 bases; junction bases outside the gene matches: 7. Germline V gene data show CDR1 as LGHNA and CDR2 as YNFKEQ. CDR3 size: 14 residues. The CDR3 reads CASSQLDRASEAFF. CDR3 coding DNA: TGTGCCAGCAGCCAGCTAGACAGGGCCTCTGAAGCTTTCTTT.

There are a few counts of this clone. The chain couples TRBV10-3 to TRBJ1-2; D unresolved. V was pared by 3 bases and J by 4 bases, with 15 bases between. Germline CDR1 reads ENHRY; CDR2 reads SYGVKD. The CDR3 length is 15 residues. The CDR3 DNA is TGTGCCATCAGTGATAAGGGAGGACTTGGCTATGGCTACACCTTC. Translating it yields CAISDKGGLGYGYTF.

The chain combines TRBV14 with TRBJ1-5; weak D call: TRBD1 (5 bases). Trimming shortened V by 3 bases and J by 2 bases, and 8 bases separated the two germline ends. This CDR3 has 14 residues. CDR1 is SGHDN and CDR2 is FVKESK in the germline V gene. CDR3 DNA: TGTGCCAGCAGCCAGGGAGGGGGCAATCAGCCCCAGCATTTT. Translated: CASSQGGGNQPQHF.

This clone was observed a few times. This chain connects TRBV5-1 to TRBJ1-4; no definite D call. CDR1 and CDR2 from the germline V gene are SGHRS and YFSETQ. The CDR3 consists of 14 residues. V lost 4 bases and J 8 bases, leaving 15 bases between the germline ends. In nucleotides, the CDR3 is TGCGCCAGCAGCCACGGACTATCCCTGGAAAAACTGTTTTTT. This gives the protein CASSHGLSLEKLFF.

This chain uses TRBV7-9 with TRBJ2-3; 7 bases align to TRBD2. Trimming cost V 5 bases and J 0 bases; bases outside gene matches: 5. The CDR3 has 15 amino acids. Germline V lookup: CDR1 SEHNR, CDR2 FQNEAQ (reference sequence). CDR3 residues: CASSVPSGSTDTQYF. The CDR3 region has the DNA TGTGCCAGCAGCGTACCTAGCGGCAGCACAGATACGCAGTATTTT.

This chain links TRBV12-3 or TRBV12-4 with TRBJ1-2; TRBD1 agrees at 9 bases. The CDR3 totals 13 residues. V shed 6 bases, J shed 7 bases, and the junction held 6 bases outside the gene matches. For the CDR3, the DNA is TGTGCCAGCAGACTGACAGGGGGTGCTGGCTACACCTTC. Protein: CASRLTGGAGYTF.

The chain's CDR3 is CASSPIGLAGRNEQFF. DNA for the CDR3: TGTGCCAGCAGCCCAATCGGACTAGCCGGCCGGAATGAGCAGTTCTTC. V usage is TRBV7-9 and J usage is TRBJ2-1; 8 nucleotides line up with TRBD2. This CDR3 region has 16 residues. Germline lookup yields CDR1 SEHNR and CDR2 FQNEAQ (reference sequence). V shed 5 bases and J 7 bases; nucleotides not matched to a gene: 13.

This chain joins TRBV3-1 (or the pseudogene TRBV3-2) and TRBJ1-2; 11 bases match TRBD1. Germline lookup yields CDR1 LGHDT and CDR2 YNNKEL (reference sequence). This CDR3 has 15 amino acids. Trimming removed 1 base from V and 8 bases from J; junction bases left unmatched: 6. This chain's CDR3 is CASSQAGQGVRGYTF. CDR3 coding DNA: TGTGCCAGCAGCCAAGCGGGACAGGGGGTGAGAGGCTACACCTTC.

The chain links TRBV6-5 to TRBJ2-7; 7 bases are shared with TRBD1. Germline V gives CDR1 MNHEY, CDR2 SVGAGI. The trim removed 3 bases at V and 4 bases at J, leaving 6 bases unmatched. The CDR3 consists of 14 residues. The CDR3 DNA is TGTGCCAGCAGTTATGGGAGACAGGGTTACGAGCAGTACTTC. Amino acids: CASSYGRQGYEQYF.

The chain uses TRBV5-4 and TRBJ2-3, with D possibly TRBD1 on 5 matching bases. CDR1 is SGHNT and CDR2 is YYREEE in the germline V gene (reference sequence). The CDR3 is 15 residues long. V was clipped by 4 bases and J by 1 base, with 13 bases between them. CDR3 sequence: CASSAGLGGTDTQYF. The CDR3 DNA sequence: TGTGCCAGCAGCGCTGGGCTAGGGGGCACAGATACGCAGTATTTT.

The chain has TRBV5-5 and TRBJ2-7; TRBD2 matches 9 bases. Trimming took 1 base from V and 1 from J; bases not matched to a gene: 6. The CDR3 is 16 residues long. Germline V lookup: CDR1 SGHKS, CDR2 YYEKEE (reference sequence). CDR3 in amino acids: CASSLFPTSGSYEQYF. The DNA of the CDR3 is TGTGCCAGCAGCTTGTTCCCGACTAGCGGATCCTACGAGCAGTACTTC.

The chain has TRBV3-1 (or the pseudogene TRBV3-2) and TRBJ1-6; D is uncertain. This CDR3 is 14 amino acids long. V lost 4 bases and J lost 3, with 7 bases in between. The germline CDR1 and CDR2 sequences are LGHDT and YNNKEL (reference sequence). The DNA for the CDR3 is TGTGCCAGCAGCCTTCCGGGCTATAATTCACCCCTCCACTTT. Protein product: CASSLPGYNSPLHF.

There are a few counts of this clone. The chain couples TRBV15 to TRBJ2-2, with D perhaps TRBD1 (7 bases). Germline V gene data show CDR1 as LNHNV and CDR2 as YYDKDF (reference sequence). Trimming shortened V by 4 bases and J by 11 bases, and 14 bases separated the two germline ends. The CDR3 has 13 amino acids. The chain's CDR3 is CATSKGGGGELFF. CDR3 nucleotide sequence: TGTGCCACCAGCAAAGGAGGAGGGGGCGAGCTGTTTTTT.

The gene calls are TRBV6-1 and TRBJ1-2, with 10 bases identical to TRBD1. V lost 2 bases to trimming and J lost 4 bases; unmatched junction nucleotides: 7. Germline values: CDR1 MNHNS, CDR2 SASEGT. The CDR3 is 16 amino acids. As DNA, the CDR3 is TGTGCCAGCAGTGAATCGACAGGGGGCGCCGTCTATGGCTACACCTTC. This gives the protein CASSESTGGAVYGYTF.

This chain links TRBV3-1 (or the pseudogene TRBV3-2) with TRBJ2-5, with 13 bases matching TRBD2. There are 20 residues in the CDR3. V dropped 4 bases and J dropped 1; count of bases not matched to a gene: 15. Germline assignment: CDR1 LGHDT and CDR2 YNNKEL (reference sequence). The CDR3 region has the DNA TGTGCCAGCAGCCTACTATACAGACCGGGACTAGCGGGGATCCAAGAGACCCAGTACTTC. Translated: CASSLLYRPGLAGIQETQYF.

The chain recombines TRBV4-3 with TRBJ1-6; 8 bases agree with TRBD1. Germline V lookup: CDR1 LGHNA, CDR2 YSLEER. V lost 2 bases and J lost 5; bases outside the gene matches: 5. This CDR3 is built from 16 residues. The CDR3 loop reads CASSQNRGDDNSPLHF. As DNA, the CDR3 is TGCGCCAGCAGCCAAAACAGGGGGGACGATAATTCACCCCTCCACTTT.

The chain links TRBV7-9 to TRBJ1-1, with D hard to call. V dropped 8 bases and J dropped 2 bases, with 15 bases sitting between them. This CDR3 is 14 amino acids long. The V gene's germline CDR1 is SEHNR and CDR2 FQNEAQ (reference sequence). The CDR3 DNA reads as TGTGCCAGCGACGCGAGCGGGATTAACACTGAAGCTTTCTTT. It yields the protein CASDASGINTEAFF.

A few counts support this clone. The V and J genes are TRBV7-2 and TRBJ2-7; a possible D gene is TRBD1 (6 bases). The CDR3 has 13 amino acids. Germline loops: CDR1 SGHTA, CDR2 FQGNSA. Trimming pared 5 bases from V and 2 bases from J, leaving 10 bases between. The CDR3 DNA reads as TGTGCCAGCAGCGTATACAGGGCCTACGAGCAGTACTTC. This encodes CASSVYRAYEQYF.

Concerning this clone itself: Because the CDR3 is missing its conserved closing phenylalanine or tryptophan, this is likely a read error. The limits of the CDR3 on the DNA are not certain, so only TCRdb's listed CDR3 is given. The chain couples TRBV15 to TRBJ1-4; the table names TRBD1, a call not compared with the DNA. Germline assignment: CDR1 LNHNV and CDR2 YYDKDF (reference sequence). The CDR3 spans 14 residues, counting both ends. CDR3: CATSRDLLGTGYRI.

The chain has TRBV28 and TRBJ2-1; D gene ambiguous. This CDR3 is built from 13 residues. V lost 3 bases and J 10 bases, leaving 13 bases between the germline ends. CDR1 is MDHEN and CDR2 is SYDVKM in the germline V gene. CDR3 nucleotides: TGTGCCAGCAGTTTCTCCAGCCCGCGGGAGCAGTTCTTC. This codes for CASSFSSPREQFF.

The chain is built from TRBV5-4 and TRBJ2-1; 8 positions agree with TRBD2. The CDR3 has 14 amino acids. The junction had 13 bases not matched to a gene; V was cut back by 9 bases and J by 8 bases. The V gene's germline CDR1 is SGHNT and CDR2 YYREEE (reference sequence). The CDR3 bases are TGTGCCACCGGGGGAGCAGCGGGGGTCTATGAGCAGTTCTTC. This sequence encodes CATGGAAGVYEQFF.

CDR3 coding DNA: TGTGCCGCCCAGGAAGTAACTGAAGCTTTCTTT. Amino acid sequence: CAAQEVTEAFF. The rearrangement joins TRBV6-5 to TRBJ1-1, with no clear D. Germline CDR1 MNHEY, CDR2 SVGAGI. Trimming cost V 11 bases and J 5 bases, with 12 bases left between them. The CDR3 loop spans 11 amino acids.

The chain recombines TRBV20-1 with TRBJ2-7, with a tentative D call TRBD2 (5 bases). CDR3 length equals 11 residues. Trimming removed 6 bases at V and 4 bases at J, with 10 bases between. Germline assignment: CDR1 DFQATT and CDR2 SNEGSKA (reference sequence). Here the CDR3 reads CSAGEIYEQYF. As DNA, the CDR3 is TGCAGTGCGGGAGAAATTTACGAGCAGTACTTC.

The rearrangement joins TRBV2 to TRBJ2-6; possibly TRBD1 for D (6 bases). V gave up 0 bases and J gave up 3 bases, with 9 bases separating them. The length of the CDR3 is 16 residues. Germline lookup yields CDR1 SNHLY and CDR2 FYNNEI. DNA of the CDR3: TGTGCCAGCAGTGAAGCGAAGGGGGTTGGGGCCAACGTCCTGACTTTC. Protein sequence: CASSEAKGVGANVLTF.

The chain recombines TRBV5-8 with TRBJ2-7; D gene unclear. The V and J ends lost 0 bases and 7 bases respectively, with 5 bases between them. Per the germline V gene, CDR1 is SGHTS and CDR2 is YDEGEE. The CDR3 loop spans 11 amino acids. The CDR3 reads CASSLVREQYF. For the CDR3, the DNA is TGTGCCAGCAGCTTGGTGCGGGAGCAGTACTTC.

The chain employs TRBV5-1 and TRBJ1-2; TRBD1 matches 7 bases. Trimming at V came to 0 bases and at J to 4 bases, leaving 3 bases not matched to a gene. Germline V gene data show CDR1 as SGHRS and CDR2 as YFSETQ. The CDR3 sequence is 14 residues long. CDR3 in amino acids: CASSLGGQIYGYTF. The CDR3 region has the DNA TGCGCCAGCAGCTTGGGGGGACAGATCTATGGCTACACCTTC.